The TCR beta chain under discussion was sequenced for a study of shared clonotypes between healthy human individuals. V gave up 6 bases and J gave up 1 base; unmatched junction bases: 7. Germline loops: CDR1 MRHNA, CDR2 SNTAGT. This CDR3 is 15 amino acids long. Method: immunoSEQ multiplex PCR; TCRdb's copy keeps in-frame clones and lacks some. The sample lists under 2,000,000 clones, about 94% occurring once. Positive CCR7 selection of CD45RO-negative cells yielded the naive CD8 cells, and terminally differentiated effector memory CD45RA+ cells were excluded. None of the donors, who were healthy HIV-negative adults, had recently had acute infections or vaccinations.

The origin of this receptor is a man between 18 and 29 years old in good health. V gene TRBV6-4 combines with J gene TRBJ1-1; TRBD1 aligns across 8 bases. The sample taken for sequencing was naive CD8+ T cells sorted from blood. The CDR3 is CASSPGQGENTEAFF. The DNA of the CDR3 is TGTGCCAGCAGCCCTGGACAGGGAGAGAACACTGAAGCTTTCTTT.